The rows below give T cell receptor beta chains drawn from one sample of a study of cytomegalovirus exposure and HLA in healthy donors. Clones were sequenced by immunoSEQ multiplex PCR, and TCRdb holds only the in-frame ones, with some missing. The sample consists of roughly 200,000 clones, around 79% of them appearing once. Source material: PBMCs. The receptor source for this set is a woman in her twenties or thirties in good health and CMV-seropositive. The CDR3 runs from the conserved cysteine through the conserved F or W. Fields, in order: clone size, V gene, D gene, J gene, CDR3 protein, CDR3 DNA. The D gene is left open where the match is weak. Rows may omit the clone size; those that give it use once, few, many or a size class.

-	TRBV2	TRBD1	TRBJ2-7	CASRPGQLSYEQYF	TGTGCCAGCAGACCGGGACAGCTCTCCTACGAGCAGTACTTC
-	TRBV29-1	-	TRBJ1-4	CSVGGHDEKLFF	TGCAGCGTGGGGGGGCACGATGAAAAACTGTTTTTT
few	TRBV7-2	-	TRBJ1-1	CASSPDGGAEAFF	TGTGCCAGCAGTCCGGACGGGGGGGCTGAAGCTTTCTTT
-	TRBV15	-	TRBJ2-2	CATSREYQGWELFF	TGTGCCACCAGCAGAGAGTATCAGGGTTGGGAGCTGTTTTTT
-	TRBV5-1	TRBD1	TRBJ1-4	CASKKGQGGEKLFF	TGCGCCAGCAAGAAGGGACAGGGGGGTGAAAAACTGTTTTTT
-	TRBV9	TRBD1	TRBJ2-3	CASSVEQGANTQYF	TGTGCCAGCAGCGTAGAACAGGGGGCGAATACGCAGTATTTT
once	TRBV4-3	-	TRBJ2-7	CASSQDSRMGREQYF	TGCGCCAGCAGCCAAGATAGCAGGATGGGGCGCGAGCAGTACTTC
once	TRBV30	TRBD2	TRBJ2-5	CAWSVERGGLYQETQYF	TGTGCCTGGAGTGTAGAGCGGGGGGGGCTCTACCAAGAGACCCAGTACTTC
-	TRBV12-2	-	TRBJ2-5	CASRFSSEGTQYF	TGTGCAAGTCGCTTCTCCTCGGAGGGGACCCAGTACTTC
-	TRBV30	-	TRBJ2-7	CAWSVGRGRAYEQYF	TGTGCCTGGAGTGTGGGGCGCGGCCGGGCCTACGAGCAGTACTTC
-	TRBV9	-	TRBJ1-5	CASSARGFQPQHF	TGTGCCAGCAGCGCTCGGGGGTTTCAGCCCCAGCATTTT
once	TRBV5-1	-	TRBJ2-1	CASSLAPGAGAYNEQFF	TGCGCCAGCAGCTTGGCACCCGGGGCGGGGGCGTACAATGAGCAGTTCTTC
-	TRBV7-6	-	TRBJ2-7	CASSLGGQLGEQYF	TGTGCCAGCAGCTTAGGCGGGCAGCTTGGCGAGCAGTACTTC